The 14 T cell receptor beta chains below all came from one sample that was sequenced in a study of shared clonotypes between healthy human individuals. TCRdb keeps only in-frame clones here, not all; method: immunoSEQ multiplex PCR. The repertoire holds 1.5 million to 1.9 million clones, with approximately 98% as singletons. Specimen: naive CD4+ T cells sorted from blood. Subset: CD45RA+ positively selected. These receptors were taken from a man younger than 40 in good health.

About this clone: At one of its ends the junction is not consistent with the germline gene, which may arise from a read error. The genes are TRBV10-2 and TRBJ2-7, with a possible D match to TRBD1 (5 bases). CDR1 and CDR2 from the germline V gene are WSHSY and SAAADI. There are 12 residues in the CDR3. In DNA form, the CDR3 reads TGCGCCAGCAGTGAGTCAGGACATCGCGTTGGCTTC. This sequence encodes CASSESGHRVGF.

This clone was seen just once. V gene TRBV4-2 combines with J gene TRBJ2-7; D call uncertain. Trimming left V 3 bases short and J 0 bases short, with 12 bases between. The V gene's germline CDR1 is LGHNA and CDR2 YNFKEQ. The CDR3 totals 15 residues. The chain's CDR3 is CASSQNSAASYEQYF. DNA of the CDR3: TGTGCCAGCAGCCAGAACTCAGCAGCCTCCTACGAGCAGTACTTC.

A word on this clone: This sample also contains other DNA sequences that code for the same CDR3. The CDR3 sequence: CASSPGQGRSYEQYF. CDR3 in DNA: TGCGCCAGCAGCCCGGGACAGGGTCGGTCCTACGAGCAGTACTTC. The chain uses TRBV5-1 and TRBJ2-7, with 9 bases aligning to TRBD1. The CDR3 contains 15 residues. V trimming: 4 bases; J trimming: 1 base; junction bases outside the gene matches: 6. Germline values: CDR1 SGHRS, CDR2 YFSETQ.

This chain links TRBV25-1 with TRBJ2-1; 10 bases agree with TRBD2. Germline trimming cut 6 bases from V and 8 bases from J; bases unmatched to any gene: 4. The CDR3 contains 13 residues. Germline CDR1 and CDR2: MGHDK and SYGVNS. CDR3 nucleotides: TGTGCCAGCAGACTAGCGGGAATTTATGAGCAGTTCTTC. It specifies CASRLAGIYEQFF.

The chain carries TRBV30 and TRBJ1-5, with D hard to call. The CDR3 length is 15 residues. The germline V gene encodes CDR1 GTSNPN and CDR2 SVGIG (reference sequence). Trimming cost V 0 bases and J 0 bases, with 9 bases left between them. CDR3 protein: CAWSVEQYSNQPQHF. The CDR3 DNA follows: TGTGCCTGGAGTGTGGAACAGTATAGCAATCAGCCCCAGCATTTT.

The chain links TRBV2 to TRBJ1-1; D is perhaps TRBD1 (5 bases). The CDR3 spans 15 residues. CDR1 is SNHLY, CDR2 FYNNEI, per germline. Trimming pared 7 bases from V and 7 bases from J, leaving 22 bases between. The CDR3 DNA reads TGTGCCAGCAACCCGCAGGGACGGGTCTTTGGTGAAGCTTTCTTT. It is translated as CASNPQGRVFGEAFF.

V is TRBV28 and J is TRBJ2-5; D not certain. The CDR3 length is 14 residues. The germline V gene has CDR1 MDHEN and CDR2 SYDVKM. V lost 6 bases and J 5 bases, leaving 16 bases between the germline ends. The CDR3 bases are TGTGCCAGCAGCCTCCGTAGGGCCTGGGAGACCCAGTACTTC. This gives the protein CASSLRRAWETQYF.

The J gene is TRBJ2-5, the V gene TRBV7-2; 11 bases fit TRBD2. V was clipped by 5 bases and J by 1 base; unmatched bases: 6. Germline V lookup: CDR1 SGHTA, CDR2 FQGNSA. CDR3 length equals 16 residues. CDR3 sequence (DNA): TGTGCCAGCAGCCCTAGGACTAGCGGGCTCCAAGAGACCCAGTACTTC. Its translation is CASSPRTSGLQETQYF.

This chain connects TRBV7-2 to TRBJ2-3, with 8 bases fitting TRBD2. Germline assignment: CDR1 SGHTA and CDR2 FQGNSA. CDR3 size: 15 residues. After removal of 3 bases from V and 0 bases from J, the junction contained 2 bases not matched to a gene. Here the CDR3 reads CASSFWTSSTDTQYF. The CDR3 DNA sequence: TGTGCCAGCAGCTTCTGGACTAGCAGCACAGATACGCAGTATTTT.

This CDR3 is CAWSGLARLHEQFF. The CDR3 nucleotides are TGTGCCTGGAGTGGGCTAGCTCGATTGCATGAGCAGTTCTTC. The chain recombines TRBV30 with TRBJ2-1, with a weak D call TRBD2 (5 bases). The CDR3 spans 14 residues. Germline loops: CDR1 GTSNPN, CDR2 SVGIG (reference sequence). Trimming left V 1 base short and J 8 bases short, with 15 bases between.

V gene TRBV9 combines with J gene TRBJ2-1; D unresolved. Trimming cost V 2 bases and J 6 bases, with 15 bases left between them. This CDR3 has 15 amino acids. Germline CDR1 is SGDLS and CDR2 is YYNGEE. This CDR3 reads CASSVAAAIPNEQFF. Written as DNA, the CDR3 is TGTGCCAGCAGCGTCGCGGCAGCTATCCCCAATGAGCAGTTCTTC.

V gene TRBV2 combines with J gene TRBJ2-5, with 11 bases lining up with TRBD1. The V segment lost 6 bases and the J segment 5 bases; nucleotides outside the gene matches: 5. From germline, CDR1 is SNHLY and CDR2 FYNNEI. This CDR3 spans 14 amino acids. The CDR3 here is CASRTDRGRETQYF. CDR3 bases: TGTGCCAGCAGAACGGACAGGGGGCGGGAGACCCAGTACTTC.

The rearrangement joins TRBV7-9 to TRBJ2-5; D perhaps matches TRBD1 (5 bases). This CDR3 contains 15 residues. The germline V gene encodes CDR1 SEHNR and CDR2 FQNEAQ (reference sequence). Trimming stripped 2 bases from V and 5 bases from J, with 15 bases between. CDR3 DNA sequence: TGTGCCAGCAGCTTAAAACGCGCCAGGGTGGAGACCCAGTACTTC. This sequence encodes CASSLKRARVETQYF.

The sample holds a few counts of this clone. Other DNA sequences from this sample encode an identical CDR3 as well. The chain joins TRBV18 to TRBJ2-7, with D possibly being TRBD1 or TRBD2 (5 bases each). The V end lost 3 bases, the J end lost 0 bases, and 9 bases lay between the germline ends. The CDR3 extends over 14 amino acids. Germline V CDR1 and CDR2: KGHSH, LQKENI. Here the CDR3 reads CASSPRDGSYEQYF. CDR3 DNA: TGTGCCAGCTCACCCCGGGACGGCTCCTACGAGCAGTACTTC.